These T cell receptor beta chains were read from a single sample in a study of blood T cell repertoires in COVID-19. The repertoire was sequenced with immunoSEQ multiplex PCR; TCRdb's copy has only in-frame clones and lacks some. This table holds 200,000 to 300,000 clones, approximately 86% found once. The specimen sequenced was peripheral blood. These receptors were collected from a man aged 30-40 years with active or convalescent COVID-19. The CDR3 runs from the conserved cysteine through the conserved F or W. The order of the fields is J gene, D gene, clone size, V gene, CDR3 protein, CDR3 DNA. A D gene is named only where the DNA matches it firmly. Clone size is given for some rows only: seen once, a few or many times, or a class if the clone is expanded.

j_call: TRBJ2-3; d_call: TRBD1; clone_size: -; v_call: TRBV6-5; cdr3_aa: CASRLGQGADTQYF; cdr3_nt: TGTGCCAGCAGACTGGGACAGGGGGCAGATACGCAGTATTTT
j_call: TRBJ1-5; d_call: -; clone_size: -; v_call: TRBV24-1; cdr3_aa: CATSVLNRPQHF; cdr3_nt: TGTGCCACCAGTGTATTAAATCGGCCCCAGCATTTT
j_call: TRBJ2-1; d_call: TRBD1; clone_size: once; v_call: TRBV18; cdr3_aa: CASSPTGARSYNEQFF; cdr3_nt: TGTGCCAGCTCCCCCACAGGGGCCCGCTCCTACAATGAGCAGTTCTTC
j_call: TRBJ2-2; d_call: TRBD1; clone_size: many; v_call: TRBV9; cdr3_aa: CASSGTGSRTGELFF; cdr3_nt: TGTGCCAGCAGTGGGACAGGGAGTCGCACCGGGGAGCTGTTTTTT
j_call: TRBJ1-6; d_call: -; clone_size: -; v_call: TRBV7-2; cdr3_aa: CASSFSRGMDSPLHF; cdr3_nt: TGTGCCAGCAGCTTTTCTAGGGGGATGGATTCACCCCTCCACTTT
j_call: TRBJ2-5; d_call: TRBD2; clone_size: -; v_call: TRBV3-1/TRBV3-2; cdr3_aa: CASSQDPAASGGAHQETQYF; cdr3_nt: TGTGCCAGCAGCCAAGATCCCGCGGCTAGCGGGGGCGCACACCAAGAGACCCAGTACTTC
j_call: TRBJ2-7; d_call: TRBD2; clone_size: -; v_call: TRBV15; cdr3_aa: CATALRTSPYEQYF; cdr3_nt: TGTGCCACCGCTCTTCGGACTAGCCCCTACGAGCAGTACTTC
j_call: TRBJ1-5; d_call: -; clone_size: -; v_call: TRBV9; cdr3_aa: CASSPGPEAASQPQHF; cdr3_nt: TGTGCCAGCAGCCCTGGTCCCGAGGCAGCAAGTCAGCCCCAGCATTTT
j_call: TRBJ1-5; d_call: -; clone_size: -; v_call: TRBV7-8; cdr3_aa: CASSLGVNQPQHF; cdr3_nt: TGTGCCAGCAGCTTAGGAGTTAATCAGCCCCAGCATTTT
j_call: TRBJ2-1; d_call: -; clone_size: -; v_call: TRBV18; cdr3_aa: CASSPVLAQGYEQFF; cdr3_nt: TGTGCCAGCTCACCAGTGCTAGCGCAGGGTTATGAGCAGTTCTTC
j_call: TRBJ2-1; d_call: TRBD2; clone_size: -; v_call: TRBV29-1; cdr3_aa: CSGLSGGVYNEQFF; cdr3_nt: TGCAGCGGACTGAGCGGGGGAGTCTACAATGAGCAGTTCTTC
j_call: TRBJ1-1; d_call: -; clone_size: -; v_call: TRBV3-1/TRBV3-2; cdr3_aa: CASSQVGQGEAFF; cdr3_nt: TGTGCCAGCAGCCAAGTCGGGCAGGGAGAAGCTTTCTTT
j_call: TRBJ1-2; d_call: TRBD1; clone_size: -; v_call: TRBV29-1; cdr3_aa: CSVETQDRLYGYTF; cdr3_nt: TGCAGCGTTGAAACTCAGGACAGGCTCTATGGCTACACCTTC
j_call: TRBJ1-5; d_call: -; clone_size: -; v_call: TRBV3-1/TRBV3-2; cdr3_aa: CASSRTDGYNQPQHF; cdr3_nt: TGTGCCAGCAGCCGGACAGACGGTTATAATCAGCCCCAGCATTTT
j_call: TRBJ2-5; d_call: TRBD1; clone_size: -; v_call: TRBV6-5; cdr3_aa: CASSYAEMDRGETQYF; cdr3_nt: TGTGCCAGCAGTTATGCGGAGATGGACAGGGGGGAGACCCAGTACTTC
j_call: TRBJ1-5; d_call: TRBD1; clone_size: -; v_call: TRBV5-6; cdr3_aa: CASSRTGPRNQPQHF; cdr3_nt: TGTGCCAGCAGCCGGACAGGTCCACGAAATCAGCCCCAGCATTTT
j_call: TRBJ1-2; d_call: TRBD1; clone_size: -; v_call: TRBV19; cdr3_aa: CASRATTTGESNYGYTF; cdr3_nt: TGTGCCAGTAGGGCCACTACTACAGGGGAATCCAACTATGGCTACACCTTC
j_call: TRBJ1-5; d_call: TRBD1; clone_size: -; v_call: TRBV10-3; cdr3_aa: CAISESGGSSQPQHF; cdr3_nt: TGTGCCATCAGTGAATCAGGGGGCTCTAGTCAGCCCCAGCATTTT
j_call: TRBJ2-1; d_call: TRBD2; clone_size: -; v_call: TRBV5-4; cdr3_aa: CASSAGTSGVYNEQFF; cdr3_nt: TGTGCCAGCAGCGCAGGGACTAGCGGGGTATACAATGAGCAGTTCTTC
j_call: TRBJ2-7; d_call: TRBD1; clone_size: -; v_call: TRBV7-9; cdr3_aa: CASSPSKTSGTERYEQYF; cdr3_nt: TGTGCCAGCAGCCCGAGTAAGACCTCCGGGACAGAACGCTACGAGCAGTACTTC
j_call: TRBJ1-3; d_call: -; clone_size: -; v_call: TRBV7-2; cdr3_aa: CASSSHRSTVSPANTIYF; cdr3_nt: TGTGCCAGCAGCTCGCACAGATCGACAGTCAGTCCCGCTAACACCATATATTTT
j_call: TRBJ1-2; d_call: -; clone_size: -; v_call: TRBV7-9; cdr3_aa: CASSLAHGVNYGYTF; cdr3_nt: TGTGCCAGCAGCTTAGCCCACGGGGTAAACTATGGCTACACCTTC
j_call: TRBJ1-6; d_call: TRBD1; clone_size: -; v_call: TRBV27; cdr3_aa: CASRDRGPIRTSPLHF; cdr3_nt: TGTGCCAGCAGGGACAGGGGACCAATTCGCACTTCACCCCTCCACTTT
j_call: TRBJ2-3; d_call: TRBD2; clone_size: -; v_call: TRBV2; cdr3_aa: CASSALAGASTDTQYF; cdr3_nt: TGTGCCAGCAGTGCCCTAGCGGGGGCTAGCACAGATACGCAGTATTTT
j_call: TRBJ1-1; d_call: -; clone_size: -; v_call: TRBV14; cdr3_aa: CASSQDKFKRAGSTEAFF; cdr3_nt: TGTGCCAGCAGCCAAGATAAGTTCAAGAGGGCGGGAAGCACTGAAGCTTTCTTT
j_call: TRBJ2-5; d_call: -; clone_size: -; v_call: TRBV19; cdr3_aa: CASTPPGSQETQYF; cdr3_nt: TGTGCCAGTACACCGCCGGGATCGCAAGAGACCCAGTACTTC
j_call: TRBJ1-1; d_call: TRBD1; clone_size: -; v_call: TRBV29-1; cdr3_aa: CSAAEAGGLFTEAFF; cdr3_nt: TGCAGCGCAGCAGAGGCAGGGGGCTTGTTCACTGAAGCTTTCTTT
j_call: TRBJ1-2; d_call: -; clone_size: -; v_call: TRBV19; cdr3_aa: CASSGLNRVPSNYGYTF; cdr3_nt: TGTGCCAGTAGTGGACTTAACAGGGTCCCCAGCAACTATGGCTACACCTTC
j_call: TRBJ1-4; d_call: -; clone_size: -; v_call: TRBV15; cdr3_aa: CATSRGQLNEKLFF; cdr3_nt: TGTGCCACCAGCAGAGGACAGCTAAATGAAAAACTGTTTTTT